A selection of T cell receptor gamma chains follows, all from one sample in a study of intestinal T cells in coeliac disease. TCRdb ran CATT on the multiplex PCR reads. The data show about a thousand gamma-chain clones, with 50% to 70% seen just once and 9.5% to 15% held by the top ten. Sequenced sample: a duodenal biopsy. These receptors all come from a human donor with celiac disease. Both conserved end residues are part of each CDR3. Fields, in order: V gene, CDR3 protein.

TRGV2	CAHLGRPPAVFYYKKLF
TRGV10	CAAWGNYYKKLF
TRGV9	CAVVGERGFYKKLF
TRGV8	CATWEVGTYSSDWIKTF
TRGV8	CATWAEFAREKLF
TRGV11	CACWIRPLGWFKIF
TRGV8	CAPGVYKKLF
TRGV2	CAPRDDYKKLF
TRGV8	CATTNLDRSYKKLF
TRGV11	CACWSQLVIWIKTF
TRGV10	CAAWDMGGYYYYKKLF
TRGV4	CATWDGPGPFFSYKKLF